This T cell receptor (beta chain) was sequenced during a study of blood T cell repertoires in COVID-19. Study-wide context: Acute-phase and convalescent COVID-19 samples originated in the United States, Italy and Spain. The cDNA or gDNA used as material had been derived from T cells, B-cell-depleted T cells, or PBMCs.

Original processing notes: Reference gene primer amplification gave nucleated cell count estimates. Only in-frame clones appear in the TCRdb table, and some are missing; sequencing was by immunoSEQ multiplex PCR. V and J calls and clone size are those listed in that table; D and trimming were worked out from the DNA. The table shows 380,000 or so clones, with 81% occurring only once. From germline, CDR1 is SGHDT and CDR2 YYEEEE. The length of the CDR3 is 13 residues. V was trimmed by 6 bases and J by 5 bases, leaving 14 bases between them. The sequence was obtained from a human donor with acute or convalescent COVID-19. The donor label of this sample is uncertain. What was sequenced was peripheral blood. This chain links TRBV5-6 with TRBJ1-2, with D possibly TRBD1 on 5 matching bases. The CDR3 nucleotides read TGTGCCAGCAACCCCGGGTCAGGGTATGGCTACACCTTC. Translating gives CASNPGSGYGYTF. The full variable domain, in which reference TRBV5-6 and TRBJ1-2 provide the parts outside the CDR3, is DAGVTQSPTHLIKTRGQQVTLRCSPKSGHDTVSWYQQALGQGPQFIFQYYEEEERQRGNFPDRFSGHQFPNYSSELNVNALLLGDSALYLCASNPGSGYGYTFGSGTRLTVV.